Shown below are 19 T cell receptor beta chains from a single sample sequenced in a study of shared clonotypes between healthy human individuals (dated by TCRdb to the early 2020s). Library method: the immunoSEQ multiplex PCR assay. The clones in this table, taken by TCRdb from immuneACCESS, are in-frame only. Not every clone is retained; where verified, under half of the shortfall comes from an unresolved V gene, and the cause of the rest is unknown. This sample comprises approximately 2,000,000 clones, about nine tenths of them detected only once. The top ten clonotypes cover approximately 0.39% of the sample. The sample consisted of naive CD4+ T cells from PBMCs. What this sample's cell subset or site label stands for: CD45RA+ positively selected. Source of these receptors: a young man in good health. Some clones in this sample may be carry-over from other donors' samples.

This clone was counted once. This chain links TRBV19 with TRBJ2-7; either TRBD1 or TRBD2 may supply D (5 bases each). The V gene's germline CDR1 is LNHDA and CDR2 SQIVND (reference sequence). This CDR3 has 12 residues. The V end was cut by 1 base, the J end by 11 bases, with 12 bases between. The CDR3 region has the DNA TGTGCCAGTAGTATAGTTGAGGGACCAAAGTACTTC. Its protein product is CASSIVEGPKYF.

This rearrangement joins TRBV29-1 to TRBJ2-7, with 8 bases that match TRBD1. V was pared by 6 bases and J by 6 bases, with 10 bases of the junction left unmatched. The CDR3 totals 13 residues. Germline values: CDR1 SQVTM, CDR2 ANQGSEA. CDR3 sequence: CSVGTGGFVEQYF. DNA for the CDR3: TGCAGCGTGGGGACAGGAGGGTTTGTCGAGCAGTACTTC.

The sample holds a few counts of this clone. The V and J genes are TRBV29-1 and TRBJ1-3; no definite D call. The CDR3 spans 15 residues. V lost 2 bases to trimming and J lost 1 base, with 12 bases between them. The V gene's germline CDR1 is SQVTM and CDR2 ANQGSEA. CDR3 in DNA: TGCAGCGTTGAAATTCCCCCGATATCTGGAAACACCATATATTTT. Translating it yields CSVEIPPISGNTIYF.

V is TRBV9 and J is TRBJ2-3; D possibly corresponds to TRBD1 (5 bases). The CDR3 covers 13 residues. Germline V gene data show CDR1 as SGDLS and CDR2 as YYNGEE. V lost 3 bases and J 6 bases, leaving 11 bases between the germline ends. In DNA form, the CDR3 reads TGTGCCAGCAGCGATGGGGCCGCGGATACGCAGTATTTT. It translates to CASSDGAADTQYF.

The CDR3 sequence: CASSLGQFNNEQFF. CDR3 nucleotide sequence: TGTGCCAGCAGCTTAGGACAGTTTAACAATGAGCAGTTCTTC. This rearrangement joins TRBV7-3 to TRBJ2-1; a possible D gene is TRBD1 (6 bases). The CDR3 has 14 amino acids. V gave up 2 bases and J gave up 5 bases, with 10 bases separating them. The V gene's germline CDR1 is SGHTA and CDR2 FQGTGA.

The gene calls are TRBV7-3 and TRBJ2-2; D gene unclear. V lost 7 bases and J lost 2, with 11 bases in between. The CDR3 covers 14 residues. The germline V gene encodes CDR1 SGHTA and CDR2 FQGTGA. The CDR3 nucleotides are TGTGCCAGCACACCAAGCCATAACACCGGGGAGCTGTTTTTT. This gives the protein CASTPSHNTGELFF. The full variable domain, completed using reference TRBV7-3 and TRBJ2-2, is GAGVSQTPSNKVTEKGKYVELRCDPISGHTALYWYRQSLGQGPEFLIYFQGTGAADDSGLPNDRFFAVRPEGSVSTLKIQRTERGDSAVYLCASTPSHNTGELFFGEGSRLTVL.

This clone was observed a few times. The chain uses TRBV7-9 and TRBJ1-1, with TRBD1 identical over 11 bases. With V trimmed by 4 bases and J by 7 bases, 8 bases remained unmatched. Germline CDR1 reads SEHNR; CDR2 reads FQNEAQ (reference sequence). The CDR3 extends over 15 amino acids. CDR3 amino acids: CASSSKRTGGFEAFF. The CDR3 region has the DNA TGTGCCAGCAGCTCAAAAAGGACAGGGGGCTTTGAAGCTTTCTTT.

Here the CDR3 DNA reads TGTGCCAGCAGCTTGAGGACTAGCGGGAGAATGGGGTCCTACAATGAGCAGTTCTTC. This sequence encodes CASSLRTSGRMGSYNEQFF. This sequence joins TRBV7-9 and TRBJ2-1; the match to TRBD2 covers 13 bases. The CDR3 runs to 19 residues. The J segment lost 1 base and the V segment lost 3 bases, leaving 9 bases of the junction unmatched. Per germline, CDR1 SEHNR and CDR2 FQNEAQ (reference sequence).

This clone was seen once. The CDR3 protein is CASSQARDIGEQYF. In DNA, the CDR3 is TGTGCCAGCAGCCAGGCCAGGGACATCGGAGAGCAGTACTTC. The chain carries TRBV4-2 and TRBJ2-7; tentatively, D is TRBD1 (6 bases). The germline V gene has CDR1 LGHNA and CDR2 YNFKEQ. CDR3 length: 14 residues. Trimming took off 3 bases at V and 7 bases at J, with 16 bases between the two ends.

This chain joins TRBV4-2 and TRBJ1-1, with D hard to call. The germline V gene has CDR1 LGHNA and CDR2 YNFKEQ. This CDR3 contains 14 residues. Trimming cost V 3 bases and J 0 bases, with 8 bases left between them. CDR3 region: CASSQSRVNTEAFF. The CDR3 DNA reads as TGTGCCAGCAGCCAGTCTAGGGTGAACACTGAAGCTTTCTTT.

The CDR3 protein is CASSPWVEGRSYEQYF. CDR3 DNA: TGTGCCAGCTCACCTTGGGTAGAGGGCCGGTCCTACGAGCAGTACTTC. The chain couples TRBV18 to TRBJ2-7; tentatively, D is TRBD2 (5 bases). With 3 bases removed from V and 1 base from J, the gap between germline ends came to 16 bases. CDR1 is KGHSH and CDR2 is LQKENI in the germline V gene. The CDR3 sequence is 16 residues long. The full variable domain, its missing parts supplied by reference TRBV18 and TRBJ2-7, is NAGVMQNPRHLVRRRGQEARLRCSPMKGHSHVYWYRQLPEEGLKFMVYLQKENIIDESGMPKERFSAEFPKEGPSILRIQQVVRGDSAAYFCASSPWVEGRSYEQYFGPGTRLTVT.

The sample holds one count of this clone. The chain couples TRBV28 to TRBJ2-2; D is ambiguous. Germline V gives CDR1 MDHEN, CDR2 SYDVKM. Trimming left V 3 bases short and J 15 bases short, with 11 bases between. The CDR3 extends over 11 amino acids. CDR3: CASSFPGSMFF. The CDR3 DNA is TGTGCCAGCAGTTTCCCGGGCAGCATGTTTTTT.

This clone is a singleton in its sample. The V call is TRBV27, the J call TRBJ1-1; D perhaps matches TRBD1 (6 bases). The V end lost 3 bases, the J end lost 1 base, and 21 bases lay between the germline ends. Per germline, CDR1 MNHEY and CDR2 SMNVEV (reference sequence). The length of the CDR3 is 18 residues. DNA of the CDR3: TGTGCCAGCAGTTTTGGGGGCACGGACCGAAACTCGAACACTGAAGCTTTCTTT. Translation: CASSFGGTDRNSNTEAFF.

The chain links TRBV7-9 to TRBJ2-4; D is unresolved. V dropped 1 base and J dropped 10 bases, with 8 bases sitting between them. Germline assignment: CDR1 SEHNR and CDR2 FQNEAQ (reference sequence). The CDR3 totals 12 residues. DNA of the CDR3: TGTGCCAGCAGCTTAGGGGCGGCTATTCAGTACTTC. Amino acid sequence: CASSLGAAIQYF. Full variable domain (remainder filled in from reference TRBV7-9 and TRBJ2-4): DTGVSQNPRHKITKRGQNVTFRCDPISEHNRLYWYRQTLGQGPEFLTYFQNEAQLEKSRLLSDRFSAERPKGSFSTLEIQRTEQGDSAMYLCASSLGAAIQYFGAGTRLSVL.

CDR3 sequence reads: CASSSPKAGVYEQYF. In DNA, the CDR3 is TGTGCCAGCAGTTCGCCCAAAGCGGGAGTTTACGAGCAGTACTTC. The V call is TRBV6-5, the J call TRBJ2-5, with TRBD2 matching 8 bases. The J call may be in error: the DNA end matches TRBJ2-7 better. This CDR3 comprises 15 residues. CDR1 is MNHEY, CDR2 SVGAGI, per germline.

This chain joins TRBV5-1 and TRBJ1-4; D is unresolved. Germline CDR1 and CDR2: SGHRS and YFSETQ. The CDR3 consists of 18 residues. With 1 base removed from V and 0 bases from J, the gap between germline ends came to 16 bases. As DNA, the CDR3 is TGCGCCAGCAGCTTGATTGGCAGCACCCTTGCAACTAATGAAAAACTGTTTTTT. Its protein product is CASSLIGSTLATNEKLFF.

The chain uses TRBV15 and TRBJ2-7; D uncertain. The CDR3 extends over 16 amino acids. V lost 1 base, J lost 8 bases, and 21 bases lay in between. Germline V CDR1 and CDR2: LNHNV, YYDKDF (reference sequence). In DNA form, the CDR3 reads TGTGCCACCAGCAGAGCACGGGCAACGTCGTCAAGCAAGCAGTACTTC. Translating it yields CATSRARATSSSKQYF.

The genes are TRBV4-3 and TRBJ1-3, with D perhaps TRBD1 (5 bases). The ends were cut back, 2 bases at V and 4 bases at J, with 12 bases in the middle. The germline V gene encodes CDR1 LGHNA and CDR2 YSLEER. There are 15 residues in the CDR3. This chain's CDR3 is CASSQSRGNGNTIYF. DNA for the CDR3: TGCGCCAGCAGCCAATCTAGGGGAAACGGAAACACCATATATTTT.

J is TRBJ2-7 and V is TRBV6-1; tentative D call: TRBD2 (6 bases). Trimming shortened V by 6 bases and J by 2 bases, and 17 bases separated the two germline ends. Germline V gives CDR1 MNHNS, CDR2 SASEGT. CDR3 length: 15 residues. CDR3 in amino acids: CASRRTRDSAYEQYF. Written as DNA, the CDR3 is TGTGCCAGCAGACGCACCCGGGACTCAGCCTACGAGCAGTACTTC.